This is a list of T cell receptor beta chains from one sample in a study of cytomegalovirus exposure and HLA in healthy donors. TCRdb's copy holds only in-frame clones and misses some; the assay was immunoSEQ multiplex PCR. The table shows under 250,000 clones, with roughly four fifths occurring only once. Sequencing input: PBMCs. These receptors were collected from a woman aged 50 to 60 in good health and CMV-seropositive. Each CDR3 is given with its conserved first and last residue. The order of the fields is V gene, J gene, D gene, clone size, CDR3 DNA, CDR3 protein. A D gene is named only where the DNA matches it firmly. Rows give clone size only sometimes, using once, few, many, or a class for an expanded clone.

v_call: TRBV6-1; j_call: TRBJ1-6; d_call: .; clone_size: .; cdr3_nt: TGTGCCAGCAGTGCGGGGAACAGGGTGGGCTCCTATAATTCACCCCTCCACTTT; cdr3_aa: CASSAGNRVGSYNSPLHF
v_call: TRBV5-6; j_call: TRBJ1-6; d_call: .; clone_size: .; cdr3_nt: TGTGCCAGCAGCTTGCAGGGAACCCACTATAATTCACCCCTCCACTTT; cdr3_aa: CASSLQGTHYNSPLHF
v_call: TRBV7-9; j_call: TRBJ2-1; d_call: TRBD1; clone_size: .; cdr3_nt: TGTGCCAGCAGCTCCGGACAGGGGGGGTGGTCTGCCAATGAGCAGTTCTTC; cdr3_aa: CASSSGQGGWSANEQFF
v_call: TRBV7-2; j_call: TRBJ1-1; d_call: TRBD1; clone_size: once; cdr3_nt: TGTGCCAGCAGCTTAGCACAGGGGGAAGCTTTCTTT; cdr3_aa: CASSLAQGEAFF
v_call: TRBV5-1; j_call: TRBJ1-4; d_call: TRBD1; clone_size: .; cdr3_nt: TGCGCCAGCAGCTTCCGACAGGGCGAATACGAAAAACTGTTTTTT; cdr3_aa: CASSFRQGEYEKLFF
v_call: TRBV6-1; j_call: TRBJ1-6; d_call: TRBD1; clone_size: once; cdr3_nt: TGTGCCAGCAGTGTAGGGGGCCGGAATTCACCCCTCCACTTT; cdr3_aa: CASSVGGRNSPLHF
v_call: TRBV27; j_call: TRBJ2-1; d_call: TRBD2; clone_size: .; cdr3_nt: TGTGCCAGCGGTTCTAGCGGGGGGGAGGAGCAGTTCTTC; cdr3_aa: CASGSSGGEEQFF
v_call: TRBV10-3; j_call: TRBJ1-1; d_call: .; clone_size: few; cdr3_nt: TGTGCCATCAGTGCGGGACTAGGGGACACTGAAGCTTTCTTT; cdr3_aa: CAISAGLGDTEAFF
v_call: TRBV27; j_call: TRBJ2-7; d_call: TRBD2; clone_size: .; cdr3_nt: TGTGCCAGCCAGCGGGGGGGCCTTTACGAGCAGTACTTC; cdr3_aa: CASQRGGLYEQYF
v_call: TRBV30; j_call: TRBJ2-1; d_call: .; clone_size: .; cdr3_nt: TGTGCCTGGAGTGTATCATTCCAATATGAGCAGTTCTTC; cdr3_aa: CAWSVSFQYEQFF
v_call: TRBV12-5; j_call: TRBJ2-5; d_call: .; clone_size: .; cdr3_nt: TGTGCTAGTGGTTTGGGATTAGGCGAACAGAGTGCGGAGACCCAGTACTTC; cdr3_aa: CASGLGLGEQSAETQYF